This T cell receptor (beta chain) derives from a study of blood T cell repertoires in COVID-19. At the level of the study: Sites across the United States, Italy and Spain contributed samples from acute and convalescent COVID-19. Sources were T cells, B-cell-depleted T cells, or PBMCs; the material itself was cDNA or gDNA.

Per the germline V gene, CDR1 is MDHEN and CDR2 is SYDVKM. The CDR3 runs 13 residues. The V gene lost 6 bases and the J gene lost 8 bases, with 16 bases spanning the gap. Original processing notes: Estimation of nucleated cell counts was performed using reference gene primer amplification. Produced via immunoSEQ multiplex PCR; TCRdb's table is partial and in-frame only. V and J calls and clone size are copied from that table; D and trimming were computed from the DNA. The repertoire holds a few hundred thousand clones, with roughly 90% as singletons. The V gene is TRBV28, the J gene TRBJ1-2, with D uncertain. The TCR was taken from a woman aged 55-69 years with acute or convalescent COVID-19. Sequenced input: peripheral blood. The CDR3 DNA follows: TGTGCCAGCAGCTCGGGAGGACGAGGGGGCTACACCTTC. It codes for CASSSGGRGGYTF.